Below, one TCR beta chain is given with its context. Its target is unknown. This record belongs to a study of T cells expressing NK-cell markers. About the study: The TCR beta repertoires originated in sorted CD3+CD56+NKG2C+, CD3+CD56+NKG2C- and CD3+CD56-NKG2C+ T cells.

The CDR3 length is 14 residues. Germline-derived CDR1 and CDR2 are SNHLY and FYNNEI. TCRdb re-called the 5' RACE reads and shows each CDR3 protein once, DNA omitted. This table holds 350,000 to 450,000 distinct CDR3 sequences. Study conclusions and caveats: Topping the CD3+CD56-NKG2C+ fraction as well were these clonotypes, in a few donors. Whether the expanded NKG2C+ T cell clones recognized HCMV remained unclear.

The J gene is TRBJ1-5, the V gene TRBV2; TCRdb picks TRBD1, but there is no DNA to check that call. This clonotype originated in a man between 18 and 69 years old in good health. Source material: blood T cells: a sorted CD56 or NKG2C T cell subset, CD4+ or CD8+ T cells, or bulk PBMC T cells (not recorded which). CDR3 region: CASRDGHSNQPQHF.